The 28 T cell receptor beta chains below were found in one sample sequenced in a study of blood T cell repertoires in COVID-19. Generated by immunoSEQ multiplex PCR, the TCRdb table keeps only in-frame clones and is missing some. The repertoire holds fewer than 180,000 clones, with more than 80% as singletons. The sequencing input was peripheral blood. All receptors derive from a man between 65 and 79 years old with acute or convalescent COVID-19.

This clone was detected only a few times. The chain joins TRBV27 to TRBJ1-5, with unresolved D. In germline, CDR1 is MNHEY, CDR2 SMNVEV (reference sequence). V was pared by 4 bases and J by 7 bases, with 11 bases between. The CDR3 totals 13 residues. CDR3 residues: CASSSSRGQPQHF. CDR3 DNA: TGTGCCAGCAGTTCCTCCCGGGGACAGCCCCAGCATTTT.

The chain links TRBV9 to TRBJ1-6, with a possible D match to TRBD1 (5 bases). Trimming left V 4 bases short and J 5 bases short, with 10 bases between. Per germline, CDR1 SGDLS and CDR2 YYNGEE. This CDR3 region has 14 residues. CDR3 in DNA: TGTGCCAGCAGCCCCGTAGGGGATAATTCACCCCTCCACTTT. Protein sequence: CASSPVGDNSPLHF.

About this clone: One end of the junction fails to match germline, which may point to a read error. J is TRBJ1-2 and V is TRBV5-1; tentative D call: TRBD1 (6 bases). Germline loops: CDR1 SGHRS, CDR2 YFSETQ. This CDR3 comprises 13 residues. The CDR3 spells CASSATGNYDYTF. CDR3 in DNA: TGCGCCAGCAGCGCGACAGGAAACTATGACTACACCTTC.

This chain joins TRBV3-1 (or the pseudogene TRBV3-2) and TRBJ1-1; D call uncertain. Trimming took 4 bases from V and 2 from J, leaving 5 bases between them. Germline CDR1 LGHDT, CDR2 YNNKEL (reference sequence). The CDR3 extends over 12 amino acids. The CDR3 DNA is TGTGCCAGCAGCCTCTCCAACACTGAAGCTTTCTTT. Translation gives CASSLSNTEAFF.

The CDR3 spells CASSEGGGEWSPLHF. The CDR3 coding sequence is TGTGCCAGCAGTGAGGGGGGGGGAGAATGGTCACCCCTCCACTTT. V usage is TRBV25-1 and J usage is TRBJ1-6; tentative D call: TRBD1 (5 bases). Germline V CDR1 and CDR2: MGHDK, SYGVNS. The CDR3 extends over 15 amino acids. V lost 3 bases and J lost 10, with 16 bases in between.

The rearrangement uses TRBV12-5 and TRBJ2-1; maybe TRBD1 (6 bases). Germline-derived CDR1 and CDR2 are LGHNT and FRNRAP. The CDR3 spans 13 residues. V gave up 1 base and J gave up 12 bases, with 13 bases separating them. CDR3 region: CASGLGQGKVQFF. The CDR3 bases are TGTGCTAGTGGTTTGGGGCAGGGGAAGGTGCAGTTCTTC.

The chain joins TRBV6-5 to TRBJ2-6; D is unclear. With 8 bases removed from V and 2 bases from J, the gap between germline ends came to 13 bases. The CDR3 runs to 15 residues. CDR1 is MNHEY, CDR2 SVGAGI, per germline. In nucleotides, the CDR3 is TGTGCCAGCCGCGCCGCTGCGGCTGGGGCCAACGTCCTGACTTTC. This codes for CASRAAAAGANVLTF.

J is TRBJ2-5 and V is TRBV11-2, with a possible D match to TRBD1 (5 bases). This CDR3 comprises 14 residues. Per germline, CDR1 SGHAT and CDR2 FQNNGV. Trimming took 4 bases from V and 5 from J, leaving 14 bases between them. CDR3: CASSYRLGRETQYF. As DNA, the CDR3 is TGTGCCAGCAGCTACCGACTGGGGCGGGAGACCCAGTACTTC.

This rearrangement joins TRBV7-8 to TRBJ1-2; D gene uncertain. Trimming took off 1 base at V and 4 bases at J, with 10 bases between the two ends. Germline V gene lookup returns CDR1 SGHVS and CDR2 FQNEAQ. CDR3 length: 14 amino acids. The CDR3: CASSLGAEVYGYTF. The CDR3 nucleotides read TGTGCCAGCAGCTTAGGAGCAGAGGTCTATGGCTACACCTTC.

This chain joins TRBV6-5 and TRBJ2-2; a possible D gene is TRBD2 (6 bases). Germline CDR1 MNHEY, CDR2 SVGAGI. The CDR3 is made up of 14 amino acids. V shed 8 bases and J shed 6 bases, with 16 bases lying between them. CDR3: CASHKPSAAGELFF. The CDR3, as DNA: TGTGCCAGCCATAAGCCTAGCGCGGCCGGGGAGCTGTTTTTT.

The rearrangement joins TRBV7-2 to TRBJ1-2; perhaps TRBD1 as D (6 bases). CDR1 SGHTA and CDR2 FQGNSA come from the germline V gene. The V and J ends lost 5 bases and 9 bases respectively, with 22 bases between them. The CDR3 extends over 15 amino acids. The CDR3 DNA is TGTGCCAGCAGCCCGTCGGACAGTCTTGAAGGTCGCTACACCTTC. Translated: CASSPSDSLEGRYTF.

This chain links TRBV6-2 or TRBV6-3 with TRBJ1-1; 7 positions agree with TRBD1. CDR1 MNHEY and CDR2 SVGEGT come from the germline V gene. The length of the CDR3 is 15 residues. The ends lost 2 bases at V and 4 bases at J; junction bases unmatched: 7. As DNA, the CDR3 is TGTGCCAGCAGTTACCGGCAGGGGGTGGGCACTGAAGCTTTCTTT. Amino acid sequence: CASSYRQGVGTEAFF.

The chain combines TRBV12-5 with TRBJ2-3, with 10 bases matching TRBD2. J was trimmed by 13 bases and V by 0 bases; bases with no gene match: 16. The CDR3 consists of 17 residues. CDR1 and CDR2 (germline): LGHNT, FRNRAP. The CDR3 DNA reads TGTGCTAGTGGTTTGGTACACCTCGTAGCGGGAGGTCTCATGGAGTATTTT. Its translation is CASGLVHLVAGGLMEYF.

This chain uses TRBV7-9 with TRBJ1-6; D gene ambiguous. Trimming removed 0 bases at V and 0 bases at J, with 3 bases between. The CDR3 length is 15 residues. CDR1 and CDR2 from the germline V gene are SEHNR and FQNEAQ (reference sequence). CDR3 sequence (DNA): TGTGCCAGCAGCTTAGCTAGCTCCTATAATTCACCCCTCCACTTT. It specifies CASSLASSYNSPLHF.

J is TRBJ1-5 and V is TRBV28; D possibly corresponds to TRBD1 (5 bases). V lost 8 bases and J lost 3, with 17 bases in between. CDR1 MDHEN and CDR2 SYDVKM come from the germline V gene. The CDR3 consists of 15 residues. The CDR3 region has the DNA TGTGCCAGCTGGATCGGGGGGGGAGTCAATCAGCCCCAGCATTTT. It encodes CASWIGGGVNQPQHF.

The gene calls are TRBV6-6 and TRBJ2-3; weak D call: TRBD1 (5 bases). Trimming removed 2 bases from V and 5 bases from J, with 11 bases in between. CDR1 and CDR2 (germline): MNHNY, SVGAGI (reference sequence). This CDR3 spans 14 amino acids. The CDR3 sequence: CASSYVQGGDTQYF. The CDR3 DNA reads TGTGCCAGCAGTTACGTGCAGGGCGGAGATACGCAGTATTTT.

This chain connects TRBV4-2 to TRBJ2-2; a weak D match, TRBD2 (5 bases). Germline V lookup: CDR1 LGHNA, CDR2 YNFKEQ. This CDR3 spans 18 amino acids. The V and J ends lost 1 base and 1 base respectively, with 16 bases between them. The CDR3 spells CASSQVGLTGRNTGELFF. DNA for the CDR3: TGTGCCAGCAGCCAAGTCGGTTTGACGGGGAGGAACACCGGGGAGCTGTTTTTT.

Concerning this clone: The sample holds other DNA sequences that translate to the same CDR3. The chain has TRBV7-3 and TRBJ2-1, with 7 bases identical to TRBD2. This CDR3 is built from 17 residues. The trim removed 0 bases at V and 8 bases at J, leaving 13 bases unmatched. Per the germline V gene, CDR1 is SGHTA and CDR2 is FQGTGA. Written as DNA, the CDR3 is TGTGCCAGCAGCTTAACGGGGGGGGGAGGGCCCCTCGATGAGCAGTTCTTC. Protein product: CASSLTGGGGPLDEQFF. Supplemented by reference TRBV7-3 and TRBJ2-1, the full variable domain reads GAGVSQTPSNKVTEKGKYVELRCDPISGHTALYWYRQSLGQGPEFLIYFQGTGAADDSGLPNDRFFAVRPEGSVSTLKIQRTERGDSAVYLCASSLTGGGGPLDEQFFGPGTRLTVL.

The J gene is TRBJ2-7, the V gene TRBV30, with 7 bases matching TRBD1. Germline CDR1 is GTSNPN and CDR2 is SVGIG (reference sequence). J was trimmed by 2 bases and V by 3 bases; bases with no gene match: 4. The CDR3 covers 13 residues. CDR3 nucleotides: TGTGCCTGGAGCGGTACAGGGGCCTACGAGCAGTACTTC. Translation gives CAWSGTGAYEQYF.

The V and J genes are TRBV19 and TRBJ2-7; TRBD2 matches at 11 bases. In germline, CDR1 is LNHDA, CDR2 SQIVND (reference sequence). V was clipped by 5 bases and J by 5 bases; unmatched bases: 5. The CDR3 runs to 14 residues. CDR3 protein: CASSVPGLADEQYF. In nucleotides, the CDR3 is TGTGCCAGTAGTGTACCGGGACTAGCGGACGAGCAGTACTTC.

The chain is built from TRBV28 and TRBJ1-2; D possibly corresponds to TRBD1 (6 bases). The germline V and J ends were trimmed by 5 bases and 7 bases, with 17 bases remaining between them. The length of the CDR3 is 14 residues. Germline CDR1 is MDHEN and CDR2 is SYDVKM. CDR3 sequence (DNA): TGTGCCAGCAGTCAAGACCGAGGACAGCGTGGCTACACCTTC. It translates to CASSQDRGQRGYTF.

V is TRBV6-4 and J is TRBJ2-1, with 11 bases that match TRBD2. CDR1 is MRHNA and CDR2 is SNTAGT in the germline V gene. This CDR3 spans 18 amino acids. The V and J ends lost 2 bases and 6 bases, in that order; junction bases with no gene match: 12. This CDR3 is CASSDVGTSGRGRNEQFF. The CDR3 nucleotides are TGTGCCAGCAGTGACGTAGGGACTAGCGGTAGGGGCCGCAATGAGCAGTTCTTC.

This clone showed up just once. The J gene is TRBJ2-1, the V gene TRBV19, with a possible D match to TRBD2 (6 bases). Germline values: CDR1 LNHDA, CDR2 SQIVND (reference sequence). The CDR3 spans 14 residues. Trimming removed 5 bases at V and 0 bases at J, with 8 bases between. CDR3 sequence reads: CASSGGYSYNEQFF. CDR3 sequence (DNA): TGTGCCAGTAGTGGAGGGTACTCCTACAATGAGCAGTTCTTC.

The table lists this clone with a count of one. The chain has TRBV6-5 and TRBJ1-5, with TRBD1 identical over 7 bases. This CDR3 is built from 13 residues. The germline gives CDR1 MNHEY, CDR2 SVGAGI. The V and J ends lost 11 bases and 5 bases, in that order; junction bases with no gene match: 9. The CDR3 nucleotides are TGTGCCGGGTCCAGGGGGTGGGATCAGCCCCAGCATTTT. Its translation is CAGSRGWDQPQHF.

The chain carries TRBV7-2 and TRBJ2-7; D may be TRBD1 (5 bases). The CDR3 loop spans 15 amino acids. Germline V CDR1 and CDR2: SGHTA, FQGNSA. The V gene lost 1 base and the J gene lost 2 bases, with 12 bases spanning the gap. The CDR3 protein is CASSLGYDRAYEQYF. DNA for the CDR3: TGTGCCAGCAGCTTAGGCTACGACAGAGCCTACGAGCAGTACTTC.

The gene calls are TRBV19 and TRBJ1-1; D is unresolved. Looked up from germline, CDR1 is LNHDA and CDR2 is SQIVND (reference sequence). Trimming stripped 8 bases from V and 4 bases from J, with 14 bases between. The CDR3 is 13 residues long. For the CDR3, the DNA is TGTGCCAGTGCGCGGCCCCAGACCACTGAAGCTTTCTTT. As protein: CASARPQTTEAFF.

The CDR3 nucleotides are TGTGCCAGCAGCCCCCGGGACAGGGGGCGGGAGACCCAGTACTTC. It encodes CASSPRDRGRETQYF. The genes are TRBV14 and TRBJ2-5; 12 positions match TRBD1. This CDR3 has 15 residues. Germline-derived CDR1 and CDR2 are SGHDN and FVKESK. V lost 4 bases, J lost 5 bases, and 5 bases stayed unmatched.

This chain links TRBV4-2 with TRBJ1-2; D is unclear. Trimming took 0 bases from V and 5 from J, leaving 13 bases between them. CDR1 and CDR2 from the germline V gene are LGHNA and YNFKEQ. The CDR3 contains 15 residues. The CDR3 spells CASSQDTGGRYGYTF. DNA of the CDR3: TGTGCCAGCAGCCAAGATACCGGAGGCAGGTATGGCTACACCTTC.